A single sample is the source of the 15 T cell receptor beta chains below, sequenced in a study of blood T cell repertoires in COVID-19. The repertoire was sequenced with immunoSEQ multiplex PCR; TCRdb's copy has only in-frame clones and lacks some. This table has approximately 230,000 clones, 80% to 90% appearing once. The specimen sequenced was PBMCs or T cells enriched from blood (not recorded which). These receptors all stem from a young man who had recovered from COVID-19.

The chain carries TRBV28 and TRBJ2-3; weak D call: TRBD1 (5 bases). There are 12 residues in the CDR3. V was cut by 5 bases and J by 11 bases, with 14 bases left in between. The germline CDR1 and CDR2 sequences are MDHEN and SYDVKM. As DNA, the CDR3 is TGTGCCAGCAGTGCAGGCGGCAGGGTGCAGTATTTT. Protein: CASSAGGRVQYF.

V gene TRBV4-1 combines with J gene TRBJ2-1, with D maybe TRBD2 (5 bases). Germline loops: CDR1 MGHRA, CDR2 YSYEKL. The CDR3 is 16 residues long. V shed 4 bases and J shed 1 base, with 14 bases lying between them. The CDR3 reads CASSPPNEGSYNEQFF. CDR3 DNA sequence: TGCGCCAGCAGCCCCCCAAACGAGGGTTCCTACAATGAGCAGTTCTTC.

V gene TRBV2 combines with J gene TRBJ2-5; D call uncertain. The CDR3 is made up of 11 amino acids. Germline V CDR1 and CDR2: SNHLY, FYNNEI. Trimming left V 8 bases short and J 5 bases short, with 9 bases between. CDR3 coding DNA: TGTGCCAGCCGAGTACGGGAGACCCAGTACTTC. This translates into CASRVRETQYF. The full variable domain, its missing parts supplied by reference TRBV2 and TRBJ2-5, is EPEVTQTPSHQVTQMGQEVILRCVPISNHLYFYWYRQILGQKVEFLVSFYNNEISEKSEIFDDQFSVERPDGSNFTLKIRSTKLEDSAMYFCASRVRETQYFGPGTRLLVL.

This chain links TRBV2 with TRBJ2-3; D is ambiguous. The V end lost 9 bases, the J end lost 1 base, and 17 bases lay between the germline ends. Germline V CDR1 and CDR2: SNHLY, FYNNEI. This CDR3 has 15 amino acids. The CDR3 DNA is TGTGCCAGGAGACATCCCCTGTCGGGCACAGATACGCAGTATTTT. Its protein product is CARRHPLSGTDTQYF.

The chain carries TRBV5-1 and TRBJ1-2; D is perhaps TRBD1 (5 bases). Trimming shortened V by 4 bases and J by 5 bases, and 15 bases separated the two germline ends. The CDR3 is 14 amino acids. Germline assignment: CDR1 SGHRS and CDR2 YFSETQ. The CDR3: CASSLRLRGYGYTF. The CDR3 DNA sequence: TGCGCCAGCAGCCTCAGATTAAGGGGATATGGCTACACCTTC.

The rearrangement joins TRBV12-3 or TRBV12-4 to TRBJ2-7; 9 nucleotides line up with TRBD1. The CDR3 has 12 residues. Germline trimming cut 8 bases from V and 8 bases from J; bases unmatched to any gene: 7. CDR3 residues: CASRQGEVKQYF. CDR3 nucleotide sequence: TGTGCCAGCCGACAGGGGGAGGTCAAGCAGTACTTC.

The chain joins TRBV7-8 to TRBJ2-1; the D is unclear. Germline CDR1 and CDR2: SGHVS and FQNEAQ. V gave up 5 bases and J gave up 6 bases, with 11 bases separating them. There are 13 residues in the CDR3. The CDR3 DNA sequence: TGTGCCAGCAGCCGTAATTATCGCAATGAGCAGTTCTTC. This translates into CASSRNYRNEQFF.

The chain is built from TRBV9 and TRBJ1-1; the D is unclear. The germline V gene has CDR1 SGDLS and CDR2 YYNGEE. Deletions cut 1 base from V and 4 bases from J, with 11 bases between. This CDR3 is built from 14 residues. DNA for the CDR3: TGTGCCAGCAGCGTATCCAACCGGGGCACTGAAGCTTTCTTT. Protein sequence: CASSVSNRGTEAFF.

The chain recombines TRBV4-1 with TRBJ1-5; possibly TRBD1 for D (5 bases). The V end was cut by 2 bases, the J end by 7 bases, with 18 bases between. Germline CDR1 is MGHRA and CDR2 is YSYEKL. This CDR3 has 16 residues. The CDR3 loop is CASSQPGRGRGQPQHF. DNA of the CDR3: TGCGCCAGCAGCCAACCCGGGAGGGGCCGGGGGCAGCCCCAGCATTTT.

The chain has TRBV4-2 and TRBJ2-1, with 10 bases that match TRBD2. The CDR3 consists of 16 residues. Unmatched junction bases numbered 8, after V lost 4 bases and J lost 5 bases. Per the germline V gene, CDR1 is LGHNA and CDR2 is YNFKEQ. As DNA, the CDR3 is TGTGCCAGCAGCCCCCAAGCGGGAGGGCCCGACAATGAGCAGTTCTTC. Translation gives CASSPQAGGPDNEQFF.

CDR3 sequence reads: CASSYAGQNEAFF. CDR3 DNA sequence: TGTGCCAGCAGTTACGCGGGACAGAATGAAGCTTTCTTT. The rearrangement uses TRBV6-5 and TRBJ1-1; 7 bases line up with TRBD1. This CDR3 comprises 13 residues. Germline assignment: CDR1 MNHEY and CDR2 SVGAGI. V lost 2 bases, J lost 7 bases, and 4 bases stayed unmatched.

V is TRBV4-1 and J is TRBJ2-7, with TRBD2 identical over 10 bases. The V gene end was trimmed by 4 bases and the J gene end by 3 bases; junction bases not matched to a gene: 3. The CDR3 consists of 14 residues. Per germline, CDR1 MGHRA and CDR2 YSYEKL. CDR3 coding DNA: TGCGCCAGCAGCCCTGGGACTAGCGTCTACGAGCAGTACTTC. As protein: CASSPGTSVYEQYF.

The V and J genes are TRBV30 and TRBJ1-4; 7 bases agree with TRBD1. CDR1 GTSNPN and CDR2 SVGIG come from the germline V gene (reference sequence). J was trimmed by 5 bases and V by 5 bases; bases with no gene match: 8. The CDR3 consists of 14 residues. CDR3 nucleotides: TGTGCCTGGCGCCGCGGACAGGAGAATGAAAAACTGTTTTTT. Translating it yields CAWRRGQENEKLFF.

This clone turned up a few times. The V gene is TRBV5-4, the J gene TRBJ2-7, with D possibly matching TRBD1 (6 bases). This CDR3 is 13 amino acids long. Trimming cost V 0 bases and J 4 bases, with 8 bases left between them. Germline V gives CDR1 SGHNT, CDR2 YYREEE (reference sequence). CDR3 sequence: CASSLVGGYEQYF. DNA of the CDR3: TGTGCCAGCAGCTTGGTAGGGGGTTACGAGCAGTACTTC.

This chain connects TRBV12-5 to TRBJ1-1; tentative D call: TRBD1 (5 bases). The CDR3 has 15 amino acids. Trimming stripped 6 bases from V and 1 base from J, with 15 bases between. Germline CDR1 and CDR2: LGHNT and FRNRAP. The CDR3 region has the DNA TGTGCTAGTGGCCGCGACAGACGGCAGAACACTGAAGCTTTCTTT. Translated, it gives CASGRDRRQNTEAFF.